These T cell receptor beta chains were read from a single sample in a study of sequential checkpoint blockade in melanoma. The method was immunoSEQ multiplex PCR; TCRdb's version includes in-frame clones alone and lacks a portion of them. This table holds roughly 8,400 clones, approximately 72% found once. Sample: CD8+ T cells sorted from blood (inferred from file names), taken from a patient given nivolumab and ipilimumab in sequence. The source is a human donor with melanoma. The CDR3 runs from the conserved cysteine through the conserved F or W. The D gene is left open where the match is weak. Expanded clones get a size class; other rows say once, few or many, or leave the size out.

>TRBJ2-7|TRBV7-6|NA|TRBD1
TGTGCCAGCGGGAAAGGACAGGGGCTCCACGAGCAGTACTTC
CASGKGQGLHEQYF
>TRBJ2-7|TRBV5-6|once|NA
TGTGCCAGCAGCTTTAGTACAGCCGAGCAGTACTTC
CASSFSTAEQYF
>TRBJ2-1|TRBV28|NA|NA
TGTGCCAGCAGTTTAGGACTATGGGGGGAGCAGTTCTTC
CASSLGLWGEQFF
>TRBJ2-5|TRBV19|few|NA
TGTGCCAGTAGTATAAAAGTTTTGAGCGGACAAGAGACCCAGTACTTC
CASSIKVLSGQETQYF
>TRBJ1-2|TRBV6-1|few|TRBD1
TGTGCCAGCAGTTCCCAGGGGGCGGATGGCTACACCTTC
CASSSQGADGYTF
>TRBJ2-5|TRBV7-9|NA|NA
TGTGCCAGCAGCCCCAGGGGTGTAGAGACCCAGTACTTC
CASSPRGVETQYF
>TRBJ2-1|TRBV4-3|NA|TRBD1
TGCGCCAGCAGCCAAGTAGATAGAGGGGGCCTCTACAATGAGCAGTTCTTC
CASSQVDRGGLYNEQFF
>TRBJ1-1|TRBV4-3|NA|TRBD1
TGCGCCAGCAGCCAGGGCCCCGGACAGGGGGCGACTGAAGCTTTCTTT
CASSQGPGQGATEAFF
>TRBJ2-1|TRBV10-2|NA|TRBD2
TGCGCCAGCAGGGCGGGGGAGACATTATACAATGAGCAGTTCTTC
CASRAGETLYNEQFF
>TRBJ1-1|TRBV4-3|NA|NA
TGCGCCAGCAGCCAAGATTCAGGGGACACTGAAGCTTTCTTT
CASSQDSGDTEAFF
>TRBJ2-7|TRBV7-8|NA|TRBD1
TGTGCCATCCTACTCCAGGGGGCAGGGGAGCAGTACTTC
CAILLQGAGEQYF
>TRBJ2-7|TRBV4-3|NA|TRBD1
TGCGCCAGCAGCCCCGGGACAGGGCAAACCTACGAGCAGTACTTC
CASSPGTGQTYEQYF
>TRBJ2-6|TRBV7-9|NA|NA
TGTGCCAGCAGCTTGGGACAATCTGGGGCCAACGTCCTGACTTTC
CASSLGQSGANVLTF
>TRBJ2-1|TRBV27|NA|TRBD2
TGTGCCAGCAGTTTTAAAGCGGGAGGGCTCAATGAGCAGTTCTTC
CASSFKAGGLNEQFF
>TRBJ2-2|TRBV27|NA|NA
TGTGCCAGCAGTTTGGGCCCATACAACACCGGGGAGCTGTTTTTT
CASSLGPYNTGELFF
>TRBJ2-5|TRBV4-3|once|TRBD2
TGCGCCAGCAGCCAGGGGACTACGATCGGAGAGACCCAGTACTTC
CASSQGTTIGETQYF